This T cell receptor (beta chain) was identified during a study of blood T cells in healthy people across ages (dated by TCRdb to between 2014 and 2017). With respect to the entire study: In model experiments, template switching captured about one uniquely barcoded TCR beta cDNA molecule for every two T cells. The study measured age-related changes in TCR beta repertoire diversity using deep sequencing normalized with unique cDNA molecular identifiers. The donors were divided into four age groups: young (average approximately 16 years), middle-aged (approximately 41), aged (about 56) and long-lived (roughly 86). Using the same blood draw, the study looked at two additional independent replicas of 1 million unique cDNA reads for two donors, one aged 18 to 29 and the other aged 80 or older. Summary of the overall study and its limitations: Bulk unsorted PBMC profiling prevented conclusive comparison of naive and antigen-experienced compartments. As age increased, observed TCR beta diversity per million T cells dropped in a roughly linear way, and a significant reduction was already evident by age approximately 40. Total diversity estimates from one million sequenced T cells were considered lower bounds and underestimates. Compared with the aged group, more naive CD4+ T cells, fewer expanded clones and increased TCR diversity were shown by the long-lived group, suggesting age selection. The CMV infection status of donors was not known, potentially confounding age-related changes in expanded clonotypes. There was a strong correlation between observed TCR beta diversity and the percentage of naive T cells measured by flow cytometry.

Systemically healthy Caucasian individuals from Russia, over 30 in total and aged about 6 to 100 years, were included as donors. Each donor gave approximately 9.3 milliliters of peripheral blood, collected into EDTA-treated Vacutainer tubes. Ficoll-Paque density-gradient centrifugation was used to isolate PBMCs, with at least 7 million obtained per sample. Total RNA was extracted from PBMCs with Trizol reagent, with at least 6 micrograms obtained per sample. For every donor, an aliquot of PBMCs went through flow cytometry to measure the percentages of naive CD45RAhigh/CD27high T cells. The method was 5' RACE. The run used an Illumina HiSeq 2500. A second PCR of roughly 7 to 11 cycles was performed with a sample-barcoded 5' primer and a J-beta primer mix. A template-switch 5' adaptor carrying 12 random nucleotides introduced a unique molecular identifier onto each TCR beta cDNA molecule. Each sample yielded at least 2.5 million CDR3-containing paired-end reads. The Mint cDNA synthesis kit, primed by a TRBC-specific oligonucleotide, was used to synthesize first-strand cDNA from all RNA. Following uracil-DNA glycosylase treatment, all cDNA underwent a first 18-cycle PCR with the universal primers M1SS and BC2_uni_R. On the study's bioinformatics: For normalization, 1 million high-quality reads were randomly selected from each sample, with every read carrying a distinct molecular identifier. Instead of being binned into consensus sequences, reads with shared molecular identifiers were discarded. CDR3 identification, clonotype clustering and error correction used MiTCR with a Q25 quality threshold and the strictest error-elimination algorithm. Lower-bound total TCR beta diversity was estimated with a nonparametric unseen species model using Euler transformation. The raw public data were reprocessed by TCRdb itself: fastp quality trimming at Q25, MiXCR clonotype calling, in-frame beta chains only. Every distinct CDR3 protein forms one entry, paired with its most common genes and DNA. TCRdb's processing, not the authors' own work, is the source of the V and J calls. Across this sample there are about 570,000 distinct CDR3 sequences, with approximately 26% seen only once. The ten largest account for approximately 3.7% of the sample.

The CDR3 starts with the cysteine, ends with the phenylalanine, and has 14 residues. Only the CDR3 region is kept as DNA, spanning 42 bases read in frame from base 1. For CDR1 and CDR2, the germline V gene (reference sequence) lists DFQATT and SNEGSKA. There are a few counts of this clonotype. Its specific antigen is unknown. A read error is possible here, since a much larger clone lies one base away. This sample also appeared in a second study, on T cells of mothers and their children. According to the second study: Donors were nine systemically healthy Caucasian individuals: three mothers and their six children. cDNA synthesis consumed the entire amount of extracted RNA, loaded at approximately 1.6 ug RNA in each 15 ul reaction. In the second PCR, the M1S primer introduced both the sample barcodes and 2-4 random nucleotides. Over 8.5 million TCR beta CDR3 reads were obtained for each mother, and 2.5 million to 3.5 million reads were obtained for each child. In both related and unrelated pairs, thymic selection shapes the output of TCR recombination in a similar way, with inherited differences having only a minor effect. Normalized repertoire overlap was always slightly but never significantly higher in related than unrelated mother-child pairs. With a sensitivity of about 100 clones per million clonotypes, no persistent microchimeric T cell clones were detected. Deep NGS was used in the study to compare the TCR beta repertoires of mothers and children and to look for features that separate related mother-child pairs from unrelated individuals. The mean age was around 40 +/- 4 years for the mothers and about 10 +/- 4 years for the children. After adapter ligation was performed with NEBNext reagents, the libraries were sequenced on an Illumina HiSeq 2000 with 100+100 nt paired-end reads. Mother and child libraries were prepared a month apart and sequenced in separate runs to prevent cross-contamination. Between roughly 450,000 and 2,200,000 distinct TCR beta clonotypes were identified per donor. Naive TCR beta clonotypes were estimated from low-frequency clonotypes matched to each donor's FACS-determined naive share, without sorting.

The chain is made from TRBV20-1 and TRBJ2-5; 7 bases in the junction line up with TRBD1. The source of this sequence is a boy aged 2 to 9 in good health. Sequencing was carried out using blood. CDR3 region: CSASPTGDQETRYF. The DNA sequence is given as TGCAGTGCTAGCCCCACAGGGGACCAAGAGACCCGGTACTTC.